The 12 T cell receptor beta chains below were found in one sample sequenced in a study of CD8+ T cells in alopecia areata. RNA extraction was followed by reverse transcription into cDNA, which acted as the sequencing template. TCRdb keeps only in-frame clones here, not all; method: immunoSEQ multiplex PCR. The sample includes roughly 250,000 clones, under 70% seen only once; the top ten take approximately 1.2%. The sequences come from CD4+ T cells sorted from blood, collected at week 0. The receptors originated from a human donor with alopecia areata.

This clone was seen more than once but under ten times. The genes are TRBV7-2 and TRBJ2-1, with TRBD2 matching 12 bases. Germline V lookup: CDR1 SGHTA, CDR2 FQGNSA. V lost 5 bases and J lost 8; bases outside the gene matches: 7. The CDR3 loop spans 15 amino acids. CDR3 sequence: CASSPTSGGSYEQFF. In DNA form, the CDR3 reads TGTGCCAGCAGCCCAACTAGCGGGGGGTCATATGAGCAGTTCTTC.

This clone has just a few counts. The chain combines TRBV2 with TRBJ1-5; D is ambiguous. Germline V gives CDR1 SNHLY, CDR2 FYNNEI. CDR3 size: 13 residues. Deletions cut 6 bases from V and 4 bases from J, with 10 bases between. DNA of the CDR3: TGTGCCAGCAGAGGCGGTTTAAATCAGCCCCAGCATTTT. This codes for CASRGGLNQPQHF.

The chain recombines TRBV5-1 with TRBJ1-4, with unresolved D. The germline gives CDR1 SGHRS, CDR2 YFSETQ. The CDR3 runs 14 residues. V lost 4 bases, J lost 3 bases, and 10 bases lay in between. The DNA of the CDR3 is TGCGCCAGCAGCCCTCGGGGAGCTAATGAAAAACTGTTTTTT. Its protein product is CASSPRGANEKLFF.

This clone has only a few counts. CDR3 in amino acids: CATSRRAGTGDQPQHF. CDR3 nucleotide sequence: TGTGCCACCAGCAGAAGAGCCGGGACAGGGGATCAGCCCCAGCATTTT. J is TRBJ1-5 and V is TRBV15; 10 bases align to TRBD1. Per the germline V gene, CDR1 is LNHNV and CDR2 is YYDKDF (reference sequence). V was pared by 2 bases and J by 5 bases, with 6 bases of the junction left unmatched. The CDR3 contains 16 residues.

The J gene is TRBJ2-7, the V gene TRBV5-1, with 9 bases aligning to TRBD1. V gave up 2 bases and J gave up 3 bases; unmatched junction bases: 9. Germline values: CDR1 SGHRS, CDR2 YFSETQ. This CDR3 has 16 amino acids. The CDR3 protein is CASSFTVRQGDYEQYF. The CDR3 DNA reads TGCGCCAGCAGCTTCACCGTCAGACAGGGGGACTACGAGCAGTACTTC.

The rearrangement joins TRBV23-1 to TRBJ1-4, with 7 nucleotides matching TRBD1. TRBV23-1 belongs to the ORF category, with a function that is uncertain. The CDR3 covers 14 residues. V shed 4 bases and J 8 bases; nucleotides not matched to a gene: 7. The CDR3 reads CASSRTGGREKLFF. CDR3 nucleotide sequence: TGCGCCAGCAGTCGGACAGGAGGACGGGAAAAACTGTTTTTT.

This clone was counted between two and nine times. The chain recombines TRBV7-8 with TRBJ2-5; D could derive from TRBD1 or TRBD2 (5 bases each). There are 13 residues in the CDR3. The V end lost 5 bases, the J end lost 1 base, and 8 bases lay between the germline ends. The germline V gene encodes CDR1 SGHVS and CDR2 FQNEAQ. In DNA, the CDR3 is TGTGCCAGCAGCCCCGGGGCCCAAGAGACCCAGTACTTC. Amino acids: CASSPGAQETQYF.

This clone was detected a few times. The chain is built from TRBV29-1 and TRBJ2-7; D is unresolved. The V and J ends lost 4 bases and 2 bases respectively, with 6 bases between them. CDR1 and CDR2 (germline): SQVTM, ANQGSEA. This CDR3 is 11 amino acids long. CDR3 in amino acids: CSVVKAYEQYF. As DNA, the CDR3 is TGCAGCGTTGTGAAGGCCTACGAGCAGTACTTC.

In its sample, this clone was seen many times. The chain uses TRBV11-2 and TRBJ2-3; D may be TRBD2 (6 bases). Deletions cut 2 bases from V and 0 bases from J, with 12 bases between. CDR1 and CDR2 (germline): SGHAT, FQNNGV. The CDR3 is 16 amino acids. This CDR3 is CASSLRLGGSTDTQYF. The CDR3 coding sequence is TGTGCCAGCAGCTTACGCCTGGGGGGAAGCACAGATACGCAGTATTTT.

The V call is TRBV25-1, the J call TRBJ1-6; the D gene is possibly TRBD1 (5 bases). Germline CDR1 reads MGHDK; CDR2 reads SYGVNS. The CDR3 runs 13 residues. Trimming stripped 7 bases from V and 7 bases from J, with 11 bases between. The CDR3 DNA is TGTGCCAGCACTGGGGCAGCCAATTCACCCCTCCACTTT. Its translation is CASTGAANSPLHF. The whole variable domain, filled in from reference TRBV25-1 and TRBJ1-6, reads EADIYQTPRYLVIGTGKKITLECSQTMGHDKMYWYQQDPGMELHLIHYSYGVNSTEKGDLSSESTVSRIRTEHFPLTLESARPSHTSQYLCASTGAANSPLHFGNGTRLTVT.

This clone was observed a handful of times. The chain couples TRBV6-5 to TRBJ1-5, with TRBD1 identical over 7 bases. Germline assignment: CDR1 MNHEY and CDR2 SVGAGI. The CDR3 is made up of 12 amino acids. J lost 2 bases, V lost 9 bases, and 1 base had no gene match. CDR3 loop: CASGQGNQPQHF. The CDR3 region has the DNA TGTGCCAGTGGACAGGGCAATCAGCCCCAGCATTTT.

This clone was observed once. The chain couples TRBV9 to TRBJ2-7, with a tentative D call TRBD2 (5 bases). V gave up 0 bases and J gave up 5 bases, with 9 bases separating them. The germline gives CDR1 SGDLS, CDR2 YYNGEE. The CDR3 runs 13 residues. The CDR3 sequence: CASSVGGNNEQYF. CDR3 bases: TGTGCCAGCAGCGTAGGAGGGAACAACGAGCAGTACTTC.